Given below is one T cell receptor (beta chain) in context. The CDR3 totals 14 residues. This entry belongs to a study of control samples from healthy donors and cancer patients. Sequenced by immunoSEQ multiplex PCR; TCRdb stores in-frame clones only, minus some. The sample has 170,000 or so clones, 90% to 95% seen once. The chain carries TRBV21-1 and TRBJ2-5; no DNA check was done on the table's D call, TRBD1. TRBV21-1 is a recognized pseudogene. Sequencing was done on a sample of blood. The clonotype was recovered from a man aged 30 to 39 in good health. The chain's CDR3 is CASSKETGGETQYF. CDR3 bases: TGTGCCAGCAGCAAAGAAACAGGGGGAGAGACCCAGTACTTC.